This TCR beta chain was found in a study of T cells in Graves' hyperthyroidism and ophthalmopathy. This clonotype was detected ten times or more. Authors of the study amplified TCR beta CDR3 regions from RNA transcripts. HTBI primers were employed in a first-round RT-PCR of the TCR CDR3. From the multiplex PCR reads, TCRdb called clonotypes with MiXCR, one entry per CDR3 protein. The table lists under 450,000 distinct CDR3 sequences, approximately 15% of them singletons. Uncontrolled infection, other autoimmune disease, pregnancy or lactation excluded patients. Germline loops: CDR1 DFQATT, CDR2 SNEGSKA (reference sequence). The V gene end was trimmed by 8 bases and the J gene end by 1 base; junction bases not matched to a gene: 2. The CDR3 has 11 residues.

Sequencing used blood. The chain is built from TRBV20-1 and TRBJ2-7; TRBD2 aligns across 7 bases. The source is a man aged 25-45 years with Graves' hyperthyroidism that later progressed to Graves' ophthalmopathy. The CDR3 here is CSYSGSYEQYF. In DNA form, the CDR3 reads TGCAGTTATAGCGGGTCCTACGAGCAGTACTTC.